These 14 T cell receptor beta chains share one sample of origin, sequenced in a study of blood T cell repertoires in COVID-19. The table came from immunoSEQ multiplex PCR; TCRdb's copy has only in-frame clones and leaves some out. The repertoire holds about 400,000 clones, with roughly 90% as singletons. Sequencing used peripheral blood. Receptors originate from a man aged 35 to 55 with acute or convalescent COVID-19.

The rearrangement links TRBV24-1 to TRBJ2-1, with TRBD1 matching over 9 bases. Losses at the gene ends were 5 bases for V and 8 bases for J; bases not matched to a gene: 18. The germline gives CDR1 KGHDR, CDR2 SFDVKD. The CDR3 length is 18 residues. For the CDR3, the DNA is TGTGCCACCAGTGTAATTTCAACTTTGGACAGGGGTACGGATGAGCAGTTCTTC. Protein: CATSVISTLDRGTDEQFF.

This rearrangement joins TRBV10-3 to TRBJ1-1, with a weak D call TRBD1 (5 bases). The CDR3 spans 13 residues. Between the trimmed V and J ends, which lost 9 bases and 0 bases, there was a span of 11 bases. Germline V gene data show CDR1 as ENHRY and CDR2 as SYGVKD. CDR3 loop: CAMGGGMNTEAFF. The DNA for the CDR3 is TGTGCCATGGGGGGGGGAATGAACACTGAAGCTTTCTTT.

The chain is built from TRBV29-1 and TRBJ2-6, with unresolved D. The CDR3 is 13 amino acids. Germline V gene data show CDR1 as SQVTM and CDR2 as ANQGSEA. The V gene lost 7 bases and the J gene lost 0 bases, with 7 bases spanning the gap. The CDR3 sequence is CSAQDSGANVLTF. The CDR3 DNA sequence: TGCAGCGCCCAGGACTCTGGGGCCAACGTCCTGACTTTC.

The V and J genes are TRBV5-1 and TRBJ1-1, with D unclear. From germline, CDR1 is SGHRS and CDR2 YFSETQ. Trimming cost V 4 bases and J 1 base, with 8 bases left between them. The CDR3 length is 13 residues. The CDR3 is CASSPLGNTEAFF. As DNA, the CDR3 is TGCGCCAGCAGCCCCCTCGGGAACACTGAAGCTTTCTTT. The variable domain in full, completed from reference TRBV5-1 and TRBJ1-1, reads KAGVTQTPRYLIKTRGQQVTLSCSPISGHRSVSWYQQTPGQGLQFLFEYFSETQRNKGNFPGRFSGRQFSNSRSEMNVSTLELGDSALYLCASSPLGNTEAFFGQGTRLTVV.

The chain joins TRBV12-1 to TRBJ2-7; the table's D call TRBD2 went unverified against the DNA. TRBV12-1 is flagged as a pseudogene. This CDR3 is 14 amino acids long. CDR3 loop: CASSTSGKTYEQYF. CDR3 DNA: TGTGCCAGCAGTACTAGCGGGAAAACTTACGAGCAGTACTTC.

The V call is TRBV27, the J call TRBJ1-2; TRBD1 matches at 8 bases. The CDR3 has 16 residues. After removal of 3 bases from V and 4 bases from J, the junction contained 10 bases not matched to a gene. The germline CDR1 and CDR2 sequences are MNHEY and SMNVEV (reference sequence). The CDR3 sequence: CASSLSFQGARYGYTF. The CDR3 coding sequence is TGTGCCAGCAGTTTGAGTTTTCAGGGGGCGCGCTATGGCTACACCTTC.

The CDR3: CASSDSGTGDIQQYF. Here the CDR3 DNA reads TGTGCCAGCAGTGATTCCGGGACAGGGGACATCCAGCAGTACTTC. The chain employs TRBV6-1 and TRBJ2-7, with 10 bases lining up with TRBD1. Germline V gene lookup returns CDR1 MNHNS and CDR2 SASEGT. J was trimmed by 8 bases and V by 3 bases; bases with no gene match: 10. The CDR3 is 15 amino acids.

This rearrangement joins TRBV27 to TRBJ1-1, with 12 bases fitting TRBD1. The CDR3 is 15 amino acids. Germline trimming cut 5 bases from V and 3 bases from J; bases unmatched to any gene: 4. Germline assignment: CDR1 MNHEY and CDR2 SMNVEV (reference sequence). CDR3: CASSTRDRGHTEAFF. CDR3 nucleotides: TGTGCCAGCAGTACCCGGGACAGGGGGCACACTGAAGCTTTCTTT.

Only one count was recorded for this clone. The V and J genes are TRBV28 and TRBJ1-2; D not certain. The germline gives CDR1 MDHEN, CDR2 SYDVKM. The CDR3 runs 13 residues. Deletions cut 7 bases from V and 5 bases from J, with 14 bases between. The CDR3 DNA reads as TGTGCCAGCACTTCCGGCAGGCTTTATGGCTACACCTTC. Translation: CASTSGRLYGYTF.

The chain joins TRBV30 to TRBJ1-1, with unresolved D. The germline CDR1 and CDR2 sequences are GTSNPN and SVGIG (reference sequence). With 3 bases removed from V and 2 bases from J, the gap between germline ends came to 10 bases. This CDR3 has 13 residues. The CDR3 sequence is CAWRSGGNTEAFF. The CDR3 nucleotides read TGTGCCTGGAGGTCGGGAGGCAACACTGAAGCTTTCTTT.

This clone occurred a few times. This rearrangement joins TRBV5-4 to TRBJ2-1, with 10 bases matching TRBD1. CDR1 and CDR2 (germline): SGHNT, YYREEE (reference sequence). V was clipped by 3 bases and J by 8 bases; unmatched bases: 5. The CDR3 length is 14 residues. The CDR3 nucleotides read TGTGCCAGCAGCTCCCGACAGGGGGCGGATGAGCAGTTCTTC. Its protein product is CASSSRQGADEQFF. The entire variable domain, with the rest obtained from reference TRBV5-4 and TRBJ2-1, is as follows: ETGVTQSPTHLIKTRGQQVTLRCSSQSGHNTVSWYQQALGQGPQFIFQYYREEENGRGNFPPRFSGLQFPNYSSELNVNALELDDSALYLCASSSRQGADEQFFGPGTRLTVL.

The chain combines TRBV11-2 with TRBJ2-1, with 8 bases that match TRBD2. CDR3 length: 15 amino acids. CDR1 SGHAT and CDR2 FQNNGV come from the germline V gene. With 0 bases clipped from V and 7 bases from J, the junction kept 5 bases outside the gene matches. CDR3: CASSLDGASGNEQFF. DNA for the CDR3: TGTGCCAGCAGCTTAGATGGCGCTAGCGGGAATGAGCAGTTCTTC.

This chain joins TRBV27 and TRBJ1-2; TRBD1 matches 7 bases. J lost 3 bases, V lost 3 bases, and 1 base had no gene match. CDR3 length: 13 amino acids. Germline V lookup: CDR1 MNHEY, CDR2 SMNVEV (reference sequence). CDR3 coding DNA: TGTGCCAGCAGTTTTGGGACAGACTATGGCTACACCTTC. As protein: CASSFGTDYGYTF.

The J gene is TRBJ2-3, the V gene TRBV6-1; TRBD2 matches 8 bases. V dropped 3 bases and J dropped 6; count of bases not matched to a gene: 2. Germline-derived CDR1 and CDR2 are MNHNS and SASEGT. The CDR3 is 13 residues long. The CDR3 bases are TGTGCCAGCAGTGACCGGGAGGGCGATACGCAGTATTTT. It translates to CASSDREGDTQYF.